This TCR beta chain was profiled in a study of lymphopenia after photon versus proton radiotherapy. Study-level findings and limits: Under photons, naive T cells and diversity fell while effector/memory populations rose. Post-nadir TCR diversity decline inversely tracked overall survival among those who died.

Trimming cost V 4 bases and J 3 bases; bases outside gene matches: 6. The CDR3 contains 16 residues. Looked up from germline, CDR1 is LNHNV and CDR2 is YYDKDF (reference sequence). This clone was recorded only once. Its target is not known. Assay: immunoSEQ multiplex PCR; the TCRdb copy retains only in-frame clones and omits some. Of about 160,000 clones listed, about nine tenths are singletons. The TCR sequence derives from a man aged 50 to 59 with gastric cancer. The sequencing here drew on peripheral blood, taken from a patient treated with photon-based radiotherapy. The rearrangement links TRBV15 to TRBJ2-6; 7 bases map to TRBD2. Here the CDR3 DNA reads TGTGCCACCAGCATTGGGGAGGGCGGTGGGGCCAACGTCCTGACTTTC. This translates into CATSIGEGGGANVLTF.